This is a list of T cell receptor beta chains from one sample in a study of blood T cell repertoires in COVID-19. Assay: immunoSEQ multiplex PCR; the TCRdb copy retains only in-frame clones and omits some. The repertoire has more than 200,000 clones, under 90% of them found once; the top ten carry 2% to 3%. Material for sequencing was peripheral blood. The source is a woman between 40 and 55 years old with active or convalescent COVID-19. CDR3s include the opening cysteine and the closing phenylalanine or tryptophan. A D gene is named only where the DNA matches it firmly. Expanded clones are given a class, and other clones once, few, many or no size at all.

CDR3 protein: CASSFGTTTGGETQYF
CDR3 DNA: TGTGCCAGCAGCTTCGGAACCACAACAGGAGGGGAGACCCAGTACTTC
D gene: .
clone size: once
J gene: TRBJ2-5
V gene: TRBV7-2

CDR3 protein: CASTTSGIYNEQFF
CDR3 DNA: TGTGCCAGCACGACTAGCGGGATTTACAATGAGCAGTTCTTC
D gene: TRBD2
clone size: .
J gene: TRBJ2-1
V gene: TRBV11-2

CDR3 protein: CASPGRDRSYLAKNIQYF
CDR3 DNA: TGTGCCAGCCCTGGGAGGGACAGGTCTTATCTAGCCAAAAACATTCAGTACTTC
D gene: .
clone size: .
J gene: TRBJ2-4
V gene: TRBV7-2

CDR3 protein: CASTSVGTGELFF
CDR3 DNA: TGTGCCAGCACTAGCGTAGGGACCGGGGAGCTGTTTTTT
D gene: .
clone size: .
J gene: TRBJ2-2
V gene: TRBV9

CDR3 protein: CASSPWACQVLTSGNTIYF
CDR3 DNA: TGCGCCAGCAGCCCGTGGGCCTGCCAGGTGCTAACCTCTGGAAACACCATATATTTT
D gene: .
clone size: .
J gene: TRBJ1-3
V gene: TRBV23-1

CDR3 protein: CASSETGGFIYEQYF
CDR3 DNA: TGTGCCAGCAGTGAAACAGGGGGTTTCATCTACGAGCAGTACTTC
D gene: TRBD1
clone size: .
J gene: TRBJ2-7
V gene: TRBV27

CDR3 protein: CASSVVDNSPLHF
CDR3 DNA: TGTGCCAGCAGCGTAGTGGATAATTCACCCCTCCACTTT
D gene: .
clone size: .
J gene: TRBJ1-6
V gene: TRBV2

CDR3 protein: CASSPSTGNNSPLHF
CDR3 DNA: TGCGCCAGCAGCCCCTCGACAGGCAATAATTCACCCCTCCACTTT
D gene: .
clone size: .
J gene: TRBJ1-6
V gene: TRBV5-1

CDR3 protein: CASSFFRGKDYNEQFF
CDR3 DNA: TGTGCCAGCAGTTTTTTCAGGGGAAAGGACTACAATGAGCAGTTCTTC
D gene: .
clone size: .
J gene: TRBJ2-1
V gene: TRBV27

CDR3 protein: CASRLGQGYEKLFF
CDR3 DNA: TGTGCCAGCAGATTAGGACAGGGTTATGAAAAACTGTTTTTT
D gene: TRBD1
clone size: .
J gene: TRBJ1-4
V gene: TRBV5-6

CDR3 protein: CSVEDRFMTGNTIYF
CDR3 DNA: TGCAGCGTTGAGGACAGATTTATGACTGGAAACACCATATATTTT
D gene: .
clone size: .
J gene: TRBJ1-3
V gene: TRBV29-1

CDR3 protein: CASSPRTGGSYGYTF
CDR3 DNA: TGTGCCAGCAGCCCGCGGACAGGGGGGAGCTATGGCTACACCTTC
D gene: TRBD1
clone size: .
J gene: TRBJ1-2
V gene: TRBV9

CDR3 protein: CASSPDRGPGGYTF
CDR3 DNA: TGTGCCAGCAGCCCAGACAGGGGTCCGGGGGGCTACACCTTC
D gene: TRBD1
clone size: .
J gene: TRBJ1-2
V gene: TRBV6-6

CDR3 protein: CATSQPGQGRPGAFF
CDR3 DNA: TGTGCCACCAGTCAACCGGGACAGGGAAGACCCGGAGCTTTCTTT
D gene: TRBD1
clone size: .
J gene: TRBJ1-1
V gene: TRBV24-1

CDR3 protein: CASSIDRSSRYF
CDR3 DNA: TGTGCCAGCAGCATCGACAGGTCCTCCCGTTACTTC
D gene: .
clone size: few
J gene: TRBJ2-7
V gene: TRBV2

CDR3 protein: CASSLDFTGIYYEQYF
CDR3 DNA: TGTGCCAGCAGCTTAGATTTTACGGGGATCTACTACGAGCAGTACTTC
D gene: .
clone size: few
J gene: TRBJ2-7
V gene: TRBV11-2

CDR3 protein: CSVVRIRDSTGELFF
CDR3 DNA: TGCAGCGTTGTCCGCATCCGGGACTCCACCGGGGAGCTGTTTTTT
D gene: .
clone size: .
J gene: TRBJ2-2
V gene: TRBV29-1

CDR3 protein: CASSLLAASGEQYF
CDR3 DNA: TGTGCCAGCAGCTTGCTAGCGGCGTCGGGCGAGCAGTACTTC
D gene: TRBD2
clone size: .
J gene: TRBJ2-7
V gene: TRBV5-6

CDR3 protein: CASSQVLTFQETQYF
CDR3 DNA: TGCGCCAGCAGCCAGGTGCTGACTTTTCAAGAGACCCAGTACTTC
D gene: .
clone size: .
J gene: TRBJ2-5
V gene: TRBV4-1

CDR3 protein: CASSLDLAGAGEQFF
CDR3 DNA: TGTGCCAGCAGTTTAGACCTAGCGGGAGCTGGTGAGCAGTTCTTC
D gene: TRBD2
clone size: .
J gene: TRBJ2-1
V gene: TRBV27

CDR3 protein: CASSLAWGRSGNTIYF
CDR3 DNA: TGCGCCAGCAGCTTGGCATGGGGCCGCTCTGGAAACACCATATATTTT
D gene: .
clone size: .
J gene: TRBJ1-3
V gene: TRBV5-1

CDR3 protein: CASGRGKETQYF
CDR3 DNA: TGTGCCAGCGGGAGGGGAAAAGAGACCCAGTACTTC
D gene: TRBD2
clone size: few
J gene: TRBJ2-5
V gene: TRBV2

CDR3 protein: CASSRGQGGPYEQYF
CDR3 DNA: TGTGCTAGCAGTCGAGGACAGGGTGGACCTTACGAGCAGTACTTC
D gene: TRBD1
clone size: .
J gene: TRBJ2-7
V gene: TRBV7-7

CDR3 protein: CASSQPPGQNTEAFF
CDR3 DNA: TGTGCCAGTAGTCAACCGCCAGGCCAGAACACTGAAGCTTTCTTT
D gene: .
clone size: once
J gene: TRBJ1-1
V gene: TRBV19

CDR3 protein: CASSLWGTSSGPSTDTQYF
CDR3 DNA: TGTGCCAGCAGCCTCTGGGGGACTAGCTCCGGTCCTAGCACAGATACGCAGTATTTT
D gene: TRBD2
clone size: .
J gene: TRBJ2-3
V gene: TRBV7-2

CDR3 protein: CSVEDPSTGLGDGYTF
CDR3 DNA: TGCAGCGTTGAAGACCCCTCGACAGGTTTGGGCGATGGCTACACCTTC
D gene: .
clone size: once
J gene: TRBJ1-2
V gene: TRBV29-1

CDR3 protein: CASGIGQGANEQYF
CDR3 DNA: TGTGCTAGTGGGATTGGACAGGGGGCGAACGAGCAGTACTTC
D gene: TRBD1
clone size: .
J gene: TRBJ2-7
V gene: TRBV12-5

CDR3 protein: CASGTSGDSSYEQYF
CDR3 DNA: TGTGCCAGCGGGACTAGCGGGGACAGCTCCTACGAGCAGTACTTC
D gene: TRBD2
clone size: .
J gene: TRBJ2-7
V gene: TRBV6-6

CDR3 protein: CASSHRDRAYEQYF
CDR3 DNA: TGTGCCAGCAGCCACCGGGACAGGGCTTACGAGCAGTACTTC
D gene: TRBD1
clone size: .
J gene: TRBJ2-7
V gene: TRBV11-3